The 5 T cell receptor beta chains presented below share a single source sample, sequenced in a study of T cells after yellow fever vaccination. TCRdb reanalysed the 5' RACE reads using MiXCR and keeps one entry per CDR3 protein. The table shows 300,000 to 350,000 distinct CDR3 sequences, with 3.5% to 4.5% occurring only once. The sequencing here drew on PBMCs, taken 15 days after the yellow fever booster vaccination. The receptors derive from a man in his late teens or twenties who received the YFV17D yellow fever vaccine.

This clonotype was observed a handful of times. V is TRBV5-1 and J is TRBJ2-7; 9 bases are a match to TRBD2. J was trimmed by 3 bases and V by 4 bases; bases with no gene match: 8. Per the germline V gene, CDR1 is SGHRS and CDR2 is YFSETQ. This CDR3 spans 15 amino acids. The CDR3 region has the DNA TGCGCCAGCAGCGCCGGACTAGCGACCTTCTACGAGCAGTACTTC. Translating gives CASSAGLATFYEQYF. The variable domain in full, completed from reference TRBV5-1 and TRBJ2-7, reads KAGVTQTPRYLIKTRGQQVTLSCSPISGHRSVSWYQQTPGQGLQFLFEYFSETQRNKGNFPGRFSGRQFSNSRSEMNVSTLELGDSALYLCASSAGLATFYEQYFGPGTRLTVT.

This clonotype occurred many times. The chain recombines TRBV6-6 with TRBJ2-5; TRBD2 aligns across 14 bases. Germline loops: CDR1 MNHNY, CDR2 SVGAGI (reference sequence). J lost 5 bases, V lost 2 bases, and 7 bases had no gene match. The CDR3 spans 17 residues. DNA of the CDR3: TGTGCCAGCAGTTACCCTGGACTAGCGGGGGGTGGGGAGACCCAGTACTTC. Translated, it gives CASSYPGLAGGGETQYF.

This clonotype was detected ten times or more. The CDR3 sequence is CSAIEGGPRLAFF. The CDR3 DNA reads as TGCAGTGCTATAGAAGGCGGGCCGCGCCTGGCTTTCTTT. The rearrangement uses TRBV20-1 and TRBJ1-1; D is undetermined. The CDR3 totals 13 residues. The V end lost 4 bases, the J end lost 11 bases, and 20 bases lay between the germline ends. Per the germline V gene, CDR1 is DFQATT and CDR2 is SNEGSKA (reference sequence).

The sample holds many counts of this clonotype. The chain links TRBV24-1 to TRBJ2-2; D is perhaps TRBD1 or TRBD2 (6 bases each). Germline V gene data show CDR1 as KGHDR and CDR2 as SFDVKD. Trimming left V 2 bases short and J 3 bases short, with 18 bases between. The CDR3 has 18 amino acids. This chain's CDR3 is CATSDSLEGGHDTGELFF. For the CDR3, the DNA is TGTGCCACCAGTGATTCCCTAGAGGGGGGCCACGACACCGGGGAGCTGTTTTTT.

Written as DNA, the CDR3 is TGTGCCAGCAGTTACAGGGTGGGGGTTCTCCCAGATACGCAGTATTTT. Amino acid sequence: CASSYRVGVLPDTQYF. This chain uses TRBV6-2 or TRBV6-3 with TRBJ2-3; possibly TRBD1 or TRBD2 for D (5 bases each). The germline V gene has CDR1 MNHEY and CDR2 SVGEGT. The length of the CDR3 is 16 residues. The ends were cut back, 2 bases at V and 4 bases at J, with 16 bases in the middle.